This entry concerns a single T cell receptor (beta chain). The clone's antigen remains unknown. No base-level quality is on record; no much larger clone is a single base apart. The data originate from a study of cytomegalovirus exposure and HLA in healthy donors (TCRdb year 2017). Describing the broader study: An earlier analysis of a few hundred of the donors reported under 300 Gb of sequence data and 117 million unique TCR beta sequences obtained from about 200 million T cells. Approximately 300 gigabases of sequencing data and around 88 million unique TCR sequences made up an early release that covered 500 to 700 HLA-typed donors. Among the roughly 370 genotyped donors, around 81% belonged to the genetic ancestry cluster associated with self-reported Caucasian donors. The study aimed to test whether signatures of past pathogen exposure could be identified by cataloging public T cell receptors. The T cell repertoires of 666 subjects were profiled by immunosequencing and related to cytomegalovirus serostatus. Along with the roughly 670-subject first cohort, a separate validation cohort of over 90 different subjects was used. High-throughput TCR immunosequencing, statistical association of individual TCRs with disease status, and machine learning were combined to predict cytomegalovirus infection status. In a later analysis, previously published TCR beta repertoires from some 640 donors were re-analyzed and high-resolution HLA genotyping was added so that TCR occurrence patterns could be studied. Rather than drawing on any new phenotypic data, the later analysis identified candidate immune exposures from TCR beta sequences and the way those sequences occurred across donors. To decide whether each TCR beta V gene segment behaved as functional or pseudogenic, an earlier analysis of some 600 of the donors relied on high-throughput TCR beta sequencing. Donor age, sex, ethnicity and CMV serostatus were compiled together with the repertoire data. A later genetic analysis used genome-wide SNP genotypes for about three fifths of the 666 donors, treating that subset as a discovery cohort. All discovery cohort repertoires had been generated using a single sequencing platform. Class I and class II HLA loci were covered by the typing at four-digit resolution. Typing coverage differed by locus: A, B, C, DRB1 and DQB1 were typed in roughly 629-630 donors, DQA1 in 500 to 550, DPA1 in 606, and DPB1 in 472. Because of strong linkage in the cohort, five DR-DQ haplotypes were treated as single units for association and clustering. Across 398 genotyped donors of the cohort, an average of about 240,000 unique TCR beta nucleotide sequences per donor were sequenced, and roughly 18% of those sequences were non-productive.

Libraries were prepared through the immunoSEQ multiplex PCR assay. For the multiplex PCR, a mixture combining 60 forward primers for TCR Vbeta segments and 13 reverse primers for TCR Jbeta segments was used. Amplification of the CDR3 region of rearranged TCR beta genes was performed with a multiplex PCR assay on genomic DNA. The Illumina HiSeq System was used to sequence the amplified TCR beta libraries as 87-base-pair reads. In the paper's pipeline: A later analysis tallied around 80 million unique TCR beta chains across the 650 to 750 repertoires, and 10 million to 11 million of those chains were shared by two or more donors. Raw reads were error-corrected and collapsed into unique sequences by a nearest-neighbor algorithm in which closely related sequences were merged to remove PCR and sequencing errors. Alignment of CDR3 sequences to IMGT reference sequences was used to assign V, D and J gene segments. For a sequence to be retained, a match of at least six nucleotides was required to both a V gene segment and a J gene segment. A rearrangement counted as productive if the CDR3 had no stop codons and remained in frame with V and J, and every other rearrangement counted as non-productive. CDR3 was defined according to IMGT convention as the region running from the second conserved V-encoded cysteine to the conserved J-encoded phenylalanine. The earlier analysis of about 590 of the donors excluded sequences that lacked an unambiguous match to a single V gene segment. In an earlier analysis of 587 of the donors, V segments were called functional above 56.7% productive rearrangements and were called segregating when the between-donor standard deviation exceeded 5%. A statistical classification framework was built to diagnose cytomegalovirus status from the catalog of TCR beta chain sequences. V and J gene assignment, in a later analysis, came from comparing TCR nucleotide sequences with IMGT/GENE-DB human TR gene sequences. In a later analysis, CDR3 sequences and most-parsimonious VDJ recombination scenarios were assigned using the TCRdist pipeline. In a later analysis, each TCR beta chain was defined by its CDR3 amino acid sequence together with its V-gene family, and reads lacking a unique V-gene family were excluded. A later analysis removed 600 or so highly shared, low-generation-probability nucleotide sequences to deal with suspected cross-contamination and a sequencing artifact. A later analysis calculated a clonal expansion index for each public chain from normalized within-repertoire ranks of inferred template counts. In a later analysis, generation probabilities were computed using a VDJ recombination model fitted to out-of-frame rearrangements, and the results were checked against IGoR. In a later analysis, TCR-TCR, TCR-HLA and TCR-CMV co-occurrence was scored with hypergeometric tests, and a repertoire-size bias correction was applied to TCR pairs. In a later analysis, false discovery rates were estimated by permuting HLA or CMV assignments 20 times. In a later analysis, co-occurring TCRs were grouped using DBSCAN, with TCRdist sequence similarity added in when clustering inside HLA-allele-positive subsets. Repertoires with fewer than 30,000 or more than 120,000 public chains, plus five repertoires with anomalous nucleotide sharing, were excluded from co-occurrence clustering. This immuneACCESS table, as held by TCRdb, lists in-frame sequences with V and J called but not all clones. Of the missing ones, under half trace to an unresolved V gene in checked studies; the others have no known cause. Clone size and the V and J calls come from that table; the DNA yielded D and trimming. The sample contains 150,000 to 250,000 clones, 85% of them found a single time. Of the sample, about 2% is held by the ten largest clones.

The cohort consisted of more than 650 healthy bone marrow donors. At the time of sampling, all cohort members were nominally healthy, though unrecorded immune exposures were likely present. The donor tested CMV seronegative and was one of the 352 seronegative cohort members. Each donor provided a peripheral blood sample, and peripheral blood mononuclear cells were used for TCR beta sequencing. The Qiagen DNeasy Blood Extraction Kit was used to extract genomic DNA from the blood cell samples. The CDR3 numbers 15 residues from cysteine through phenylalanine. Just CDR3 DNA is preserved here, 45 bases in frame from base 1. After removal of 1 base from V and 0 bases from J, the junction retains 1 base not matched to a gene. The germline V gene gives CDR1 as SGHDN and CDR2 as FVKESK. General conclusions and limits of the study: It was suggested by the authors that the approach could potentially be generalized to other disease states and immunological phenotypes. Linkage disequilibrium might explain the correlated functional status among segregating V segments, but an unknown experimental factor could not be ruled out. This cohort had only TCR beta chains sequenced, and the lack of alpha or paired-chain data limited which features could be detected. Because HLA typing was missing for some donors at each locus, association tests included only the typed subset. The study listed approximately 160 TCR beta chains as associated with cytomegalovirus. In both the original and validation cohorts, the classifier was reported to diagnose cytomegalovirus status with high specificity and sensitivity. Immune exposure information for the cohort was limited to CMV serostatus. Seventeen rarely observed V segments, including chromosome 9 orphons, were excluded from the earlier analysis of approximately 500 of the donors because counts were too low. A further reported finding was that TCR beta sequences accurately predicted the HLA-A and HLA-B alleles for most subjects in the first cohort. At a false discovery rate of 0.05, a later analysis linked 16,000 or so TCR beta sequences to specific HLA alleles. Broadly in line with IMGT annotations, most TCR beta V segments showed up in productive rearrangements about 87% or about 30% of the time in an earlier analysis of several hundred of the donors. Because the 87-base-pair reads could not distinguish some IMGT-functional V segments, including TRBV6-2 and TRBV6-3, those segments were excluded. A later analysis found that HLA-associated TCR beta chains were more clonally expanded and had lower generation probabilities than equally common non-associated chains. Compared with the roughly 710-donor mean, donors in an Asian-associated ancestry cluster had fewer N-insertions in productive TCRs, according to a later genetic analysis. In vitro tests confirmed that a few of the cytomegalovirus-associated TCR beta chains recognize cytomegalovirus antigens. V-gene and J-gene trimming of TCR beta chains was associated with a missense DCLRE1C variant in a later genetic analysis, and the association was replicated in an independent cohort. Most CMV-associated TCR beta chains appeared to be HLA-restricted in a later analysis, and the HLA associations seemed to be driven largely by CMV exposure. The presence/absence analyses assumed that sequencing depth was roughly uniform across donors, and that assumption may not be true. While some public TCRs were present in many individuals, most TCR sequences turned up only very rarely across donors. In a later analysis, several top co-occurrence clusters were reported to appear linked to parvovirus B19, influenza, CMV and Epstein-Barr virus. A later analysis found that TCR association rates varied across HLA loci, with DRB1 alleles showing the most associated TCRs and HLA-C alleles the fewest. A group of highly shared sequence variants was considered likely to be a technical artifact of the sequencing pipeline. When HLA alleles, especially DR and DQ, strongly co-occurred, attributing TCR associations to individual alleles was difficult.

Sequencing was carried out using PBMCs. The clonotype was recovered from a woman aged 45-65 years in good health and CMV-seronegative. Recombination connected TRBV14 to TRBJ2-7; 9 central bases correspond to TRBD2. The CDR3 has the sequence CASSQGTSASYEQYF. The nucleotide sequence reads TGTGCCAGCAGCCAAGGGACTAGCGCCTCCTACGAGCAGTACTTC.